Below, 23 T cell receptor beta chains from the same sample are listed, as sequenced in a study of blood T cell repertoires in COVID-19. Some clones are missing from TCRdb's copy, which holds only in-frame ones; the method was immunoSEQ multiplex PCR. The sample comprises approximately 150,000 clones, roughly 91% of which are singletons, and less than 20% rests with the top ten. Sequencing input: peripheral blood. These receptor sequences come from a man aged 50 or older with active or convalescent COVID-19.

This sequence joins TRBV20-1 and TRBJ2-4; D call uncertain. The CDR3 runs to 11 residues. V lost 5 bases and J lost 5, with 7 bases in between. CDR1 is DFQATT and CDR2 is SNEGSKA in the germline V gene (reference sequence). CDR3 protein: CSADRENIQYF. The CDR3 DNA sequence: TGCAGTGCTGACCGGGAAAACATTCAGTACTTC.

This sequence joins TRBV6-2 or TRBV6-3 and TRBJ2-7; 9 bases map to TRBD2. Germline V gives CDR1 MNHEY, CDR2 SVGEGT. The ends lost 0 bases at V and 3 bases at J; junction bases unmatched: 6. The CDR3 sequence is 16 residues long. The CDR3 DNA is TGTGCCAGCAGTTACTCCGGGGTAGCGGGGGACTACGAGCAGTACTTC. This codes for CASSYSGVAGDYEQYF.

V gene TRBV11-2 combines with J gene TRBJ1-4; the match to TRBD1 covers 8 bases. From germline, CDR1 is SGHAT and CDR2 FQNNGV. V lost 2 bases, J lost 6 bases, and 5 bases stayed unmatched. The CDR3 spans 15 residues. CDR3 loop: CASSLLRTGYEKLFF. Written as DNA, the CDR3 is TGTGCCAGCAGCTTATTAAGGACAGGGTATGAAAAACTGTTTTTT.

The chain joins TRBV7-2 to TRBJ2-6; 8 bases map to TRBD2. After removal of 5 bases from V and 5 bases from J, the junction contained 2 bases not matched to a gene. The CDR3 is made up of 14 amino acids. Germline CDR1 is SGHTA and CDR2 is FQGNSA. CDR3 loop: CASSRGGWANVLTF. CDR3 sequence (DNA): TGTGCCAGCAGCCGGGGGGGCTGGGCCAACGTCCTGACTTTC.

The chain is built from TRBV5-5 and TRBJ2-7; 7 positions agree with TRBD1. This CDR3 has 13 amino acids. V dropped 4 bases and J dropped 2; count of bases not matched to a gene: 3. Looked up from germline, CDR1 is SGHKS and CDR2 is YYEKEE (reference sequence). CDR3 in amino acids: CASSDGQAYEQYF. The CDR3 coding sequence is TGTGCCAGCAGCGACGGACAGGCCTACGAGCAGTACTTC. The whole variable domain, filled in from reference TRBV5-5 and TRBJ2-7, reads DAGVTQSPTHLIKTRGQQVTLRCSPISGHKSVSWYQQVLGQGPQFIFQYYEKEERGRGNFPDRFSARQFPNYSSELNVNALLLGDSALYLCASSDGQAYEQYFGPGTRLTVT.

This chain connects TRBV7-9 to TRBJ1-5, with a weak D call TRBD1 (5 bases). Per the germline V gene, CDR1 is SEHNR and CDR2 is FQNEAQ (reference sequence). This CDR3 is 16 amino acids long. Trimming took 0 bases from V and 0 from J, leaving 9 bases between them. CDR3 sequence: CASSLAGGNSNQPQHF. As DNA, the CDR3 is TGTGCCAGCAGCTTAGCCGGGGGGAATAGCAATCAGCCCCAGCATTTT.

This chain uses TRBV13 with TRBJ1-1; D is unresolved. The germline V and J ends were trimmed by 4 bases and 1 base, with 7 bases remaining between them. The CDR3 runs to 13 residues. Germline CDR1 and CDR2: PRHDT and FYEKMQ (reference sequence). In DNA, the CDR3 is TGTGCCAGCAGCTCCACCGGGAACACTGAAGCTTTCTTT. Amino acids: CASSSTGNTEAFF.

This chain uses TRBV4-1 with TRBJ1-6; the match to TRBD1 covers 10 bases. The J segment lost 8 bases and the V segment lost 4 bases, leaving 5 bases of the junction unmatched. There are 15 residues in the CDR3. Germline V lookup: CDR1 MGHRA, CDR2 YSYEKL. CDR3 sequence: CASSREGQGDSPLHF. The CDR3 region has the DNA TGCGCCAGCAGCCGAGAAGGACAGGGGGATTCACCCCTCCACTTT.

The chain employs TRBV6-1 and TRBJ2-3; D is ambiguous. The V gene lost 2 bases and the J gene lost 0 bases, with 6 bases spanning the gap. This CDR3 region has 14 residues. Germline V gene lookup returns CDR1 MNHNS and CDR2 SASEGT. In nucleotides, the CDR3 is TGTGCCAGCAGTGAACTGTATAGCACAGATACGCAGTATTTT. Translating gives CASSELYSTDTQYF.

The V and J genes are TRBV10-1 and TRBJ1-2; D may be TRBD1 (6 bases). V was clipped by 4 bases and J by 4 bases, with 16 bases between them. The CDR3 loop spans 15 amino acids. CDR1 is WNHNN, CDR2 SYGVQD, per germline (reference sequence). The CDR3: CASSASGRGIYGYTF. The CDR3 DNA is TGCGCCAGCAGTGCTTCGGGTAGGGGGATCTATGGCTACACCTTC.

The CDR3 is CASGSGVLVEQFF. CDR3 in DNA: TGTGCTAGTGGTTCCGGGGTCCTCGTTGAGCAGTTCTTC. The chain is built from TRBV12-5 and TRBJ2-1; maybe TRBD2 (5 bases). The V and J ends lost 4 bases and 9 bases respectively, with 13 bases between them. CDR3 length: 13 residues. In germline, CDR1 is LGHNT, CDR2 FRNRAP.

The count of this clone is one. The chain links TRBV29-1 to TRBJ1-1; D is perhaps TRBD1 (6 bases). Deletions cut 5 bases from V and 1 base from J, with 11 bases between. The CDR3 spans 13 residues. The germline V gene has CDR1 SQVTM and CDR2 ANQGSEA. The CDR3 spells CSVKAGENTEAFF. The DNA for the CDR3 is TGCAGCGTTAAGGCAGGGGAGAACACTGAAGCTTTCTTT.

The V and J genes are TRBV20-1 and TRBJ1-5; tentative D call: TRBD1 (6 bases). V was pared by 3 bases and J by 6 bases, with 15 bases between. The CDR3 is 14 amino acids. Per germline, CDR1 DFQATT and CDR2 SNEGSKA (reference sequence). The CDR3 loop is CSASPRQGLQPQHF. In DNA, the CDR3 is TGCAGTGCTAGTCCGAGGCAGGGGCTTCAGCCCCAGCATTTT.

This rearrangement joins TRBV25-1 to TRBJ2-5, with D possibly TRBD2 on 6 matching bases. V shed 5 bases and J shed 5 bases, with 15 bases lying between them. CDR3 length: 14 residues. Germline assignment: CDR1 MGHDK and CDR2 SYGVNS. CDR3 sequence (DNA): TGTGCCAGCAGTTTCCCGGGGGTTCATGAGACCCAGTACTTC. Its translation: CASSFPGVHETQYF.

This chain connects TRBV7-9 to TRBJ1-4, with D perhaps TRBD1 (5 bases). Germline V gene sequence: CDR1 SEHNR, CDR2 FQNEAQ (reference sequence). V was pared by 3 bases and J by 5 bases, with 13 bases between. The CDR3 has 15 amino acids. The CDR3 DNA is TGTGCCAGCAGCTTTCAGGGTGGCGAGAATGAAAAACTGTTTTTT. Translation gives CASSFQGGENEKLFF.

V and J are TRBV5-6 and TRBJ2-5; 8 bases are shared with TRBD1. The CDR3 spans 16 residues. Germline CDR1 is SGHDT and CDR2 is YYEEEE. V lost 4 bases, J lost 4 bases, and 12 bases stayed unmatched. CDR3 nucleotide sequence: TGTGCCAGCAGCCGGCGGACAGGGAGCATAGGAGAGACCCAGTACTTC. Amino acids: CASSRRTGSIGETQYF.

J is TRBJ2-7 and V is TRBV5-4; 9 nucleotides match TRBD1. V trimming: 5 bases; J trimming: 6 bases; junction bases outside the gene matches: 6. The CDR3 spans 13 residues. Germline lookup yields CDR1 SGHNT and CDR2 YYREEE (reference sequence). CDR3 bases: TGTGCCAGCAGTCGGGACAGGGATCTCGAGCAGTACTTC. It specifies CASSRDRDLEQYF.

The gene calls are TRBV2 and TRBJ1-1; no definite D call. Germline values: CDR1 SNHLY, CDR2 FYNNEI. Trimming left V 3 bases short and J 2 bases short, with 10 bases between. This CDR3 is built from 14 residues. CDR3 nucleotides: TGTGCCAGCAGTGAGTCCATGAGTAACACTGAAGCTTTCTTT. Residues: CASSESMSNTEAFF.

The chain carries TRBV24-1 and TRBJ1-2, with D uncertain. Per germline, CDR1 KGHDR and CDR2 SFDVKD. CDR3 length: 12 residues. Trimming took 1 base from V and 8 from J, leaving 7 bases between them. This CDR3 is CATSDLEWGYTF. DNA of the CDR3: TGTGCCACCAGTGATTTAGAGTGGGGCTACACCTTC.

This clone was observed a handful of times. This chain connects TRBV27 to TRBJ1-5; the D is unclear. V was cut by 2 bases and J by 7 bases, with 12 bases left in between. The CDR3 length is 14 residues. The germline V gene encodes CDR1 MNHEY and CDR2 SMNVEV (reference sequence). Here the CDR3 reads CASSLDISGQPQHF. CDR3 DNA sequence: TGTGCCAGCAGTTTAGATATATCCGGGCAGCCCCAGCATTTT.

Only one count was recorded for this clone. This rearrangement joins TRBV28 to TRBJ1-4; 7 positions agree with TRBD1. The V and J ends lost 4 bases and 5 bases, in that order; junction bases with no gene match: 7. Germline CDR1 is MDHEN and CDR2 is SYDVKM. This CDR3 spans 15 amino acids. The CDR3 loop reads CASSYMTGSNEKLFF. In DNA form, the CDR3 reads TGTGCCAGCAGTTACATGACAGGGTCAAATGAAAAACTGTTTTTT.

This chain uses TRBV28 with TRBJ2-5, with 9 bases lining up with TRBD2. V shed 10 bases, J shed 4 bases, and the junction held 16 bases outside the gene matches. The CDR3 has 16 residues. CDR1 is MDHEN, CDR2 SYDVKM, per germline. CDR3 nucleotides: TGTGCCACCACCTCAGGACAACTAGCGGGCAGAGAGACCCAGTACTTC. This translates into CATTSGQLAGRETQYF.

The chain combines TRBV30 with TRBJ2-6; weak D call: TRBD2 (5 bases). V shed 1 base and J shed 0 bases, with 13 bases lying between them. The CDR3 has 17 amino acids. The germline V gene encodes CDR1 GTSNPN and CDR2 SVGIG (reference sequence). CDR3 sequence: CAWSGAGGTSGANVLTF. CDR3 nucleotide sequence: TGTGCCTGGAGTGGGGCTGGAGGTACCTCTGGGGCCAACGTCCTGACTTTC.